A selection of T cell receptor beta chains follows, all from one sample in a study of blood T cell repertoires in COVID-19. The assay was immunoSEQ multiplex PCR, and TCRdb's table has in-frame clones only and misses some. Among over 65,000 clones listed, 82% were seen once. Sequencing was done on a sample of peripheral blood. Source of these receptors: a man aged 80 or over with active COVID-19. Both conserved end residues are part of each CDR3. A D gene is named only where the DNA matches it firmly. Some rows mark clone size as missing; the rest say once, few, many or name a class of expanded clone.

D gene	clone size	V gene	J gene	CDR3 DNA	CDR3 protein
-	-	TRBV19	TRBJ1-1	TGTGCCAGTCTCGCGAAGGGGGTCTACACTGAAGCTTTCTTT	CASLAKGVYTEAFF
TRBD2	few	TRBV6-2/TRBV6-3	TRBJ2-2	TGTGCCAGCAGTTACTTAAAAATAGCGGGAGTATATACCGGGGAGCTGTTTTTT	CASSYLKIAGVYTGELFF
-	once	TRBV7-7	TRBJ2-1	TGTGCCAGCAGCAAGTCAGGGGGGTCGGGCCATGAGCAGTTCTTC	CASSKSGGSGHEQFF
TRBD1	-	TRBV19	TRBJ1-3	TGTGCCAGTATGAGGACAGGAGGACTATCTGGAAACACCATATATTTT	CASMRTGGLSGNTIYF
-	-	TRBV30	TRBJ2-2	TGTGCCTGGAGTGTACTAGCACCTACGAACACCGGGGAGCTGTTTTTT	CAWSVLAPTNTGELFF
-	-	TRBV9	TRBJ2-1	TGTGCCAGCAGCGTAGAACCTAGCCCGCAAGGATCTAAGCAGTTCTTC	CASSVEPSPQGSKQFF
TRBD1	-	TRBV5-1	TRBJ2-3	TGCGCCAGCAGCAGCGGACAGGGCTTGGGCACAGATACGCAGTATTTT	CASSSGQGLGTDTQYF
TRBD2	-	TRBV7-8	TRBJ2-1	TGTGCCAGCAGCTTTGCGGGAGTGAGCTACAATGAGCAGTTCTTC	CASSFAGVSYNEQFF
-	-	TRBV4-3	TRBJ1-3	TGCGCCAGCAGCACCGTAATCTGGAGTGGAAACACCATATATTTT	CASSTVIWSGNTIYF
-	-	TRBV19	TRBJ1-2	TGTGCCAGTAGTATACAAACAGGGTCTGGCTACACCTTC	CASSIQTGSGYTF
TRBD1	-	TRBV4-3	TRBJ2-5	TGCGCCAGCAGCCAAGGACAGGGGGGAGAGACCCAGTACTTC	CASSQGQGGETQYF
TRBD2	-	TRBV27	TRBJ2-3	TGTGCCAGCAGTCTCCGCCCGATCACTAGCGGGGGGTACACAGATACGCAGTATTTT	CASSLRPITSGGYTDTQYF
TRBD1	-	TRBV7-2	TRBJ1-2	TGTGCCAGCAGCCCCGCACAGGGGGGCCGGGGCTACACCTTC	CASSPAQGGRGYTF
TRBD2	-	TRBV19	TRBJ2-5	TGTGCCAGGCCCGGGACTAGCGGGAAAGAGACCCAGTACTTC	CARPGTSGKETQYF
TRBD1	-	TRBV5-1	TRBJ2-7	TGCGCCAGCAGCTTGGCAGGGGGCGACTACGAGCAGTACTTC	CASSLAGGDYEQYF
TRBD1	-	TRBV7-6	TRBJ2-5	TGTGCCAGCAGCTTAGAACCTACCGGGACAGGGGGCTTCCAAGAGACCCAGTACTTC	CASSLEPTGTGGFQETQYF
-	-	TRBV5-1	TRBJ2-1	TGCGCCAGCAGCTTGTCGGCAGCAATCGGGAATGAGCAGTTCTTC	CASSLSAAIGNEQFF
TRBD1	-	TRBV18	TRBJ1-5	TGTGCCAGCTCACTGGGACAGGGGAACAATCAGCCCCAGCATTTT	CASSLGQGNNQPQHF
TRBD2	once	TRBV24-1	TRBJ2-2	TGTGCCACCCTGGGACTAGCGGGAGGCCCAAACACCGGGGAGCTGTTTTTT	CATLGLAGGPNTGELFF
TRBD2	-	TRBV5-1	TRBJ2-1	TGCGCCAGCAGCTTCGGTAGCGGGGGGTACAATGAGCAGTTCTTC	CASSFGSGGYNEQFF
-	-	TRBV5-6	TRBJ2-7	TGTGCCAGCAGCTTGAGCGTGGGACACTTGAGAGTATACGAGCAGTACTTC	CASSLSVGHLRVYEQYF
TRBD1	-	TRBV2	TRBJ1-5	TGTGCCAGCAGGAGGGACAGGGGCCCTCAGCCCCAGCATTTT	CASRRDRGPQPQHF
TRBD1	-	TRBV7-9	TRBJ2-7	TGTGCCAGCAGCCCGCAGACAGGGTATATTACCTACGAGCAGTACTTC	CASSPQTGYITYEQYF
-	-	TRBV20-1	TRBJ1-1	TGCAGTGCTAGTAGGACAGATGAAGCTTTCTTT	CSASRTDEAFF
-	-	TRBV30	TRBJ1-3	TGTGCCTGGGGGACTTCTGGAAACACCATATATTTT	CAWGTSGNTIYF
-	-	TRBV29-1	TRBJ2-7	TGCAGCGTCGCCGGGGGTGTTGGGGCGGTTGGCGAGCAGTACTTC	CSVAGGVGAVGEQYF
TRBD1	many	TRBV19	TRBJ1-5	TGTGCCAGTAGGACGGGACAGGGGTTGCAGCCCCAGCATTTT	CASRTGQGLQPQHF
TRBD1	few	TRBV9	TRBJ2-1	TGTGCCAGCAGCATTGGACAGGGTCTTTACAATGAGCAGTTCTTC	CASSIGQGLYNEQFF
-	-	TRBV20-1	TRBJ2-1	TGCAGTGCTAGTTTGACTAGTGGCAATGAGCAGTTCTTC	CSASLTSGNEQFF
-	-	TRBV30	TRBJ1-1	TGTGCCTGGAGCCGCGGTCCGTGGGACACTGAAGCTTTCTTT	CAWSRGPWDTEAFF
TRBD2	-	TRBV5-1	TRBJ2-3	TGCGCCAGCAGCCCGGGACTAGCGGGGTTCACAGATACGCAGTATTTT	CASSPGLAGFTDTQYF
-	-	TRBV15	TRBJ2-7	TGTGCCACCAGCACCCGCCTTATGGGACAAAGCTACGAGCAGTACTTC	CATSTRLMGQSYEQYF
TRBD2	-	TRBV3-1/TRBV3-2	TRBJ2-5	TGTGCCAGCAGCCGACTAGCGGGAGGGGGCCAAGAGACCCAGTACTTC	CASSRLAGGGQETQYF
TRBD2	-	TRBV5-1	TRBJ2-2	TGCGCCAGCAGCTTGGGCGCTAGCGGGGCCCGGGAGCTGTTTTTT	CASSLGASGARELFF
TRBD2	-	TRBV7-2	TRBJ2-1	TGTGCCAGCAGTATAGCGGGGGGATCCTACAATGAGCAGTTCTTC	CASSIAGGSYNEQFF
-	-	TRBV21-1	TRBJ1-2	TGTGCCAGCCTGGGGCAGGGATCTGGCTACACCTTC	CASLGQGSGYTF
-	once	TRBV18	TRBJ2-7	TGTGCCAGCTCAGCGGATCAGGGCGTCGGAAACGAGCAGTACTTC	CASSADQGVGNEQYF
TRBD1	few	TRBV19	TRBJ1-1	TGTGCCAGTAGTCCAAACAGGGGGAACGCTTTCTTT	CASSPNRGNAFF
-	-	TRBV6-6	TRBJ1-1	TGTGCCAGCAGACAACAGTATTTGAACACTGAAGCTTTCTTT	CASRQQYLNTEAFF
-	-	TRBV4-3	TRBJ2-2	TGCGCCAGCAGCCAACTGGGGCTCGGCGGGGAGCTGTTTTTT	CASSQLGLGGELFF
-	-	TRBV18	TRBJ1-1	TGTGCCAGCTCCCGGACAGACAACACTGAAGCTTTCTTT	CASSRTDNTEAFF
-	-	TRBV5-1	TRBJ2-2	TGCGCCAGCAGCTTGGGTCCTACTATGAACACCGGGGAGCTGTTTTTT	CASSLGPTMNTGELFF
-	once	TRBV7-9	TRBJ2-7	TGTGCCAGCAGCCAACACAATACAGGGCAACGTCCCTACGAGCAGTACTTC	CASSQHNTGQRPYEQYF
-	-	TRBV5-1	TRBJ2-7	TGCGCCAGCAGCTTATCCAGTCAGGGAAAGGACCTACGGCACGAGCAGTACTTC	CASSLSSQGKDLRHEQYF
TRBD1	once	TRBV15	TRBJ2-7	TGTGCCACCAGCAGAGGGGTAGACAGGGGGCTATCCTACGAGCAGTACTTC	CATSRGVDRGLSYEQYF
-	-	TRBV18	TRBJ1-5	TGTGCCAGCTCACCACTGGCAGGGTCGAATCAGCCCCAGCATTTT	CASSPLAGSNQPQHF
TRBD1	-	TRBV28	TRBJ2-7	TGTGCCAGCAGCACGGGACAGCCCTACTACGAGCAGTACTTC	CASSTGQPYYEQYF
TRBD2	few	TRBV18	TRBJ2-7	TGTGCCAGCTCACCAGGCCTAGCGGGCACCGAGCAGTACTTC	CASSPGLAGTEQYF
-	once	TRBV28	TRBJ1-2	TGTGCCAGCAGTTTATCCGGCAGGGCGAGTGGCTACACCTTC	CASSLSGRASGYTF
-	-	TRBV10-3	TRBJ1-5	TGTGCCATTCGCCAGGGTGGCAATCAGCCCCAGCATTTT	CAIRQGGNQPQHF
TRBD2	-	TRBV9	TRBJ2-1	TGTGCCAGCAGCGTAGGTGTCTCTAGCGGGAGGGCCGGTAGGTACGATGAGCAGTTCTTC	CASSVGVSSGRAGRYDEQFF
-	-	TRBV4-3	TRBJ2-7	TGCGCCAGCAGCCAAGATAACACAGGTACCTCCTACGAGCAGTACTTC	CASSQDNTGTSYEQYF
-	-	TRBV6-2/TRBV6-3	TRBJ2-6	TGTGCCAGCAGTCTCGCCGGTGGGGCCAACGTCCTGACTTTC	CASSLAGGANVLTF
TRBD2	-	TRBV27	TRBJ2-1	TGTGCCAGCAGTTTAGGACGGGAGGCCAATGAGCAGTTCTTC	CASSLGREANEQFF
TRBD2	-	TRBV12-5	TRBJ2-3	TGTGCTAGTGGTCGGGGGGGAAGCACAGATACGCAGTATTTT	CASGRGGSTDTQYF
-	-	TRBV7-3	TRBJ2-3	TGTGCCAGCAGCTTCTACAGCACAGATACGCAGTATTTT	CASSFYSTDTQYF
-	-	TRBV7-2	TRBJ2-3	TGTGCCAGCAGCTGGGAGCGGGTTAGCACAGATACGCAGTATTTT	CASSWERVSTDTQYF
TRBD2	-	TRBV7-2	TRBJ2-5	TGTGCCAGCAGCTTATCTAGCGGGAGATTTGAGACCCAGTACTTC	CASSLSSGRFETQYF
TRBD1	-	TRBV9	TRBJ2-5	TGTGCCAGCAGCCCGGACAGGGCAGAGACCCAGTACTTC	CASSPDRAETQYF